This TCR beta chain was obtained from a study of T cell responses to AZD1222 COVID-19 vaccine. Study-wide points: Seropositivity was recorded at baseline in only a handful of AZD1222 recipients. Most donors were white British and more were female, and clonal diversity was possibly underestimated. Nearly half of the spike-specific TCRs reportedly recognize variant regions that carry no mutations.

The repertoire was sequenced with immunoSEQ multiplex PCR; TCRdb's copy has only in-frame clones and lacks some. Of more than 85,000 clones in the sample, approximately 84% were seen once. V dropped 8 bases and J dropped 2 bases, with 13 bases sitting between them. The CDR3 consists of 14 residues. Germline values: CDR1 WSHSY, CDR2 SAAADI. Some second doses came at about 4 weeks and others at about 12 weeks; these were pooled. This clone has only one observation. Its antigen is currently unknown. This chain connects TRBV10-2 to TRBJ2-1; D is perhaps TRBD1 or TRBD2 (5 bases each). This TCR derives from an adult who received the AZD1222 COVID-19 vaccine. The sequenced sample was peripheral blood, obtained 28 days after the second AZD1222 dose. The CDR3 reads CASSRGATYNEQFF. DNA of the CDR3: TGCGCCAGCTCCCGGGGCGCGACCTACAATGAGCAGTTCTTC.